The 8 T cell receptor beta chains in this list originate from one sample, sequenced in a study of blood T cell repertoires in COVID-19. TCRdb's table, derived via immunoSEQ multiplex PCR, lists solely in-frame clones and lacks some. The sample holds some 21,000 clones, around 81% seen once. Sample: peripheral blood. The receptors were gathered from a man aged 55-75 years with active COVID-19.

Judged by abundance, this clone is hyperexpanded. This rearrangement joins TRBV7-2 to TRBJ1-2; tentative D call: TRBD1 (6 bases). The CDR3 has 14 residues. CDR1 and CDR2 from the germline V gene are SGHTA and FQGNSA. V was cut by 6 bases and J by 8 bases, with 19 bases left in between. The DNA for the CDR3 is TGTGCCAGCAGTTCCCCGGACAGCAGGGACGGCTACACCTTC. Its protein product is CASSSPDSRDGYTF.

The chain uses TRBV4-3 and TRBJ2-1; TRBD2 might be the D (6 bases). The CDR3 runs to 17 residues. The V end lost 0 bases, the J end lost 7 bases, and 19 bases lay between the germline ends. CDR1 and CDR2 (germline): LGHNA, YSLEER. CDR3 DNA sequence: TGCGCCAGCAGCCAAGAGGCTGTAGGGACTGGACTAAATGAGCAGTTCTTC. Amino acid sequence: CASSQEAVGTGLNEQFF.

The CDR3: CASSEGSGQRNVLTF. The CDR3 region has the DNA TGTGCCAGCAGTGAAGGATCCGGACAACGTAACGTCCTGACTTTC. The V gene is TRBV6-1, the J gene TRBJ2-6, with D possibly TRBD1 on 5 matching bases. Germline V gene lookup returns CDR1 MNHNS and CDR2 SASEGT. V was clipped by 1 base and J by 10 bases, with 14 bases between them. CDR3 length: 15 amino acids.

The chain employs TRBV5-4 and TRBJ2-2, with TRBD2 matching 7 bases. The CDR3 extends over 15 amino acids. J gave up 5 bases and V 1 base, and 5 bases lay outside the gene matches. CDR1 and CDR2 (germline): SGHNT, YYREEE (reference sequence). This CDR3 is CASSLKGGPTGELFF. CDR3 DNA sequence: TGTGCCAGCAGCTTGAAGGGAGGGCCGACCGGGGAGCTGTTTTTT.

This clone was found a few times. The chain has TRBV25-1 and TRBJ2-1; TRBD2 matches 8 bases. J lost 5 bases, V lost 5 bases, and 8 bases had no gene match. The germline V gene encodes CDR1 MGHDK and CDR2 SYGVNS. The CDR3 consists of 15 residues. This CDR3 is CASSNLAGIDNEQFF. The DNA for the CDR3 is TGTGCCAGCAGTAACCTAGCGGGCATCGACAATGAGCAGTTCTTC. The full variable domain, with the rest looked up from reference TRBV25-1 and TRBJ2-1, is EADIYQTPRYLVIGTGKKITLECSQTMGHDKMYWYQQDPGMELHLIHYSYGVNSTEKGDLSSESTVSRIRTEHFPLTLESARPSHTSQYLCASSNLAGIDNEQFFGPGTRLTVL.

CDR3 sequence reads: CASSLTGLVYNEQFF. The CDR3 DNA reads TGTGCCAGCAGCTTAACGGGACTAGTCTACAATGAGCAGTTCTTC. The chain carries TRBV7-9 and TRBJ2-1; 8 nucleotides line up with TRBD2. V shed 2 bases and J 3 bases; nucleotides not matched to a gene: 3. The germline gives CDR1 SEHNR, CDR2 FQNEAQ (reference sequence). This CDR3 is 15 amino acids long. The full variable domain, rest sourced from reference TRBV7-9 and TRBJ2-1, is DTGVSQNPRHKITKRGQNVTFRCDPISEHNRLYWYRQTLGQGPEFLTYFQNEAQLEKSRLLSDRFSAERPKGSFSTLEIQRTEQGDSAMYLCASSLTGLVYNEQFFGPGTRLTVL.

The CDR3 reads CASSLLRTSGSSGELFF. The CDR3 DNA reads as TGTGCCAGCAGCTTACTAAGAACTAGCGGGAGCTCCGGGGAGCTGTTTTTT. The chain carries TRBV7-8 and TRBJ2-2, with 11 bases fitting TRBD2. V shed 2 bases, J shed 6 bases, and the junction held 8 bases outside the gene matches. This CDR3 has 17 amino acids. Germline V gene sequence: CDR1 SGHVS, CDR2 FQNEAQ.

The rearrangement uses TRBV30 and TRBJ1-5; D remains unclear. Per germline, CDR1 GTSNPN and CDR2 SVGIG (reference sequence). CDR3 length equals 16 residues. V lost 4 bases and J lost 5, with 21 bases in between. The CDR3 bases are TGTGCCTGGACTAGCCGACGGGGTTCCTGGGATCAGCCCCAGCATTTT. This encodes CAWTSRRGSWDQPQHF.